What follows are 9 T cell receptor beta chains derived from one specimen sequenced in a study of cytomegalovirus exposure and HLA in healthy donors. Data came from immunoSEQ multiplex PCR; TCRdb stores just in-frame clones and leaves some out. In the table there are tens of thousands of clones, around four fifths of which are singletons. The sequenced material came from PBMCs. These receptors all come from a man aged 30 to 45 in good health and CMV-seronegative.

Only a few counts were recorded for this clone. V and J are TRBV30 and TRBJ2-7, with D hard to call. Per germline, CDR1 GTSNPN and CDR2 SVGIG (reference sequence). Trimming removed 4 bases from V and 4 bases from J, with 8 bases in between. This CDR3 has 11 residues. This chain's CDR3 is CAWTSPYEQYF. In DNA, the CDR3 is TGTGCCTGGACAAGCCCGTACGAGCAGTACTTC.

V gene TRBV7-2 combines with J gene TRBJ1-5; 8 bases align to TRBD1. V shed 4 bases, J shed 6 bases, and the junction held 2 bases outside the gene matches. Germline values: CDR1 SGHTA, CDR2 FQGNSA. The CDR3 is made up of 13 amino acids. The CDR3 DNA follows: TGTGCCAGCAGCTACAGGGGGGGTCAGCCCCAGCATTTT. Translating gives CASSYRGGQPQHF.

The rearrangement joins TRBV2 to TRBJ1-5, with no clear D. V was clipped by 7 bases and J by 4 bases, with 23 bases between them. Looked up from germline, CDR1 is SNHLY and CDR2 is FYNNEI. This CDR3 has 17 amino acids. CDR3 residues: CASTDVGSWRFNQPQHF. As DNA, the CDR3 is TGTGCCAGCACAGACGTCGGGTCCTGGAGGTTTAATCAGCCCCAGCATTTT. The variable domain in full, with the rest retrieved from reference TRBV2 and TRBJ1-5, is EPEVTQTPSHQVTQMGQEVILRCVPISNHLYFYWYRQILGQKVEFLVSFYNNEISEKSEIFDDQFSVERPDGSNFTLKIRSTKLEDSAMYFCASTDVGSWRFNQPQHFGDGTRLSIL.

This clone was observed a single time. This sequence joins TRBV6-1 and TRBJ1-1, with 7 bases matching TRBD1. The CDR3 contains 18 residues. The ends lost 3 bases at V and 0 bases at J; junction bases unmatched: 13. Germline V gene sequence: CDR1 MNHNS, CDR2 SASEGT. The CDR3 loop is CASSDPDRVEGMNTEAFF. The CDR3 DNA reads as TGTGCCAGCAGTGACCCAGACAGGGTTGAGGGAATGAACACTGAAGCTTTCTTT.

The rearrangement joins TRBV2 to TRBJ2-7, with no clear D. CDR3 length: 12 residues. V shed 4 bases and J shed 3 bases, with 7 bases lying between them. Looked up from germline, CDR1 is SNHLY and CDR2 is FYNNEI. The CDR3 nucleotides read TGTGCCAGCAGTGCTGGCGGCTACGAGCAGTACTTC. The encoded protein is CASSAGGYEQYF. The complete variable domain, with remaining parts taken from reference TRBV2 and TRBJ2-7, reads EPEVTQTPSHQVTQMGQEVILRCVPISNHLYFYWYRQILGQKVEFLVSFYNNEISEKSEIFDDQFSVERPDGSNFTLKIRSTKLEDSAMYFCASSAGGYEQYFGPGTRLTVT.

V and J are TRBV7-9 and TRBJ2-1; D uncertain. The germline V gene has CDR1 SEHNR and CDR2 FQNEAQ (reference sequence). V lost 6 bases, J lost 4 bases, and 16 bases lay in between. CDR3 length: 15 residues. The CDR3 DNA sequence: TGTGCCAGCAGTTCACCGGAGAGAATTTACAATGAGCAGTTCTTC. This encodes CASSSPERIYNEQFF.

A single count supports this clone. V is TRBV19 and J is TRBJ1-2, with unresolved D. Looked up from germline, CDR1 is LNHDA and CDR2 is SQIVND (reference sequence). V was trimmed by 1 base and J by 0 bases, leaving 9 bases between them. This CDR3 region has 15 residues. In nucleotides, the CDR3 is TGTGCCAGTAGTATAGCTGGCACCACTAACTATGGCTACACCTTC. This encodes CASSIAGTTNYGYTF.

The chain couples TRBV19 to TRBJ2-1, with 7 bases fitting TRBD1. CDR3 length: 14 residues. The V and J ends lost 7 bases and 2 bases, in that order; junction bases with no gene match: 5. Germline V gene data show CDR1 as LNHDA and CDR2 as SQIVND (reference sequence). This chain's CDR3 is CASTDRDPYNEQFF. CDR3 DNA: TGTGCCAGTACCGACAGGGACCCCTACAATGAGCAGTTCTTC.

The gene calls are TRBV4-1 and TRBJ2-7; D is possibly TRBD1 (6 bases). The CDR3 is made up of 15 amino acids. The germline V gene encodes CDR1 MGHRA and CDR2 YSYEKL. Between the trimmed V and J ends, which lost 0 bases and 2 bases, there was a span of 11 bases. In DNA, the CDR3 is TGCGCCAGCAGCCAAGATGGGCAGGGGACCTACGAGCAGTACTTC. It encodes CASSQDGQGTYEQYF.